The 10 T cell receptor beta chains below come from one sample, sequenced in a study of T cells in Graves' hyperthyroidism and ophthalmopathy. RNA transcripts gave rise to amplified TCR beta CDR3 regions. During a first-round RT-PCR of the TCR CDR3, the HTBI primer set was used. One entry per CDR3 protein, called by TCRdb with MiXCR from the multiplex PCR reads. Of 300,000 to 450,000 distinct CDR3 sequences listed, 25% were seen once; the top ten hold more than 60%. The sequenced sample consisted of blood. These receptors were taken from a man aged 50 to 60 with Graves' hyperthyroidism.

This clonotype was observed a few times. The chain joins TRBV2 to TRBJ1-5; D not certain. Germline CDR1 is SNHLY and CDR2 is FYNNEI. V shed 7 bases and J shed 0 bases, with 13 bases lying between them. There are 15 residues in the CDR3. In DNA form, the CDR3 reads TGTGCCAGCAAAGAGGGAGGTCCTAGCAATCAGCCCCAGCATTTT. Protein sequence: CASKEGGPSNQPQHF.

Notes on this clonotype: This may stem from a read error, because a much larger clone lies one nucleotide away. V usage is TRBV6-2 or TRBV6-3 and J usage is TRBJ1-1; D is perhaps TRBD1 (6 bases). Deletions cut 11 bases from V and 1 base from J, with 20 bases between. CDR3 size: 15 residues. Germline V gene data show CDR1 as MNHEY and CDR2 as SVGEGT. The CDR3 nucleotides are TGTGCCGGCATCCCACGGGGGGCTAAGAACACTGAAGCTTTCTTT. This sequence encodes CAGIPRGAKNTEAFF.

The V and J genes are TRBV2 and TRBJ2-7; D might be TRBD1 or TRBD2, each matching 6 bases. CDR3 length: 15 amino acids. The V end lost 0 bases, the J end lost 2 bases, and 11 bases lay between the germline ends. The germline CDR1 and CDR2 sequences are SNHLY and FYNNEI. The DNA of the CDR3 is TGTGCCAGCAGTGAAGCGGGGGCTAGCGCCTACGAGCAGTACTTC. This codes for CASSEAGASAYEQYF.

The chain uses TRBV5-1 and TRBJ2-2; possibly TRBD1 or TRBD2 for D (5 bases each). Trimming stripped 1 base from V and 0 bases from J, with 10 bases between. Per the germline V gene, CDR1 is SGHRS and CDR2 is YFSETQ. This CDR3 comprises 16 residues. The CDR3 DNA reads TGCGCCAGCAGCTTGACGGGACCCACGAACACCGGGGAGCTGTTTTTT. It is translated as CASSLTGPTNTGELFF.

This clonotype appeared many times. CDR3 DNA: TGTGCCAGCAGCCAACAGGGGGCGAACTATGGCTACACCTTC. Its protein product is CASSQQGANYGYTF. The rearrangement uses TRBV3-1 and TRBJ1-2; 8 positions match TRBD1. Trimming removed 2 bases from V and 2 bases from J; junction bases left unmatched: 1. This CDR3 is 14 amino acids long. Germline values: CDR1 LGHDT, CDR2 YNNKEL (reference sequence).

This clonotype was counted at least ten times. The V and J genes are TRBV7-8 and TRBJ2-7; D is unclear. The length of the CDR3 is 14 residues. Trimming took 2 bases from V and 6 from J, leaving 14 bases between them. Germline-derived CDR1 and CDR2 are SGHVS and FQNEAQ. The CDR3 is CASSLSSVPSEQYF. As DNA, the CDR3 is TGTGCCAGCAGCTTAAGCTCCGTTCCGTCCGAGCAGTACTTC. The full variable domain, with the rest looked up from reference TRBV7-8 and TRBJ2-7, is GAGVSQSPRYKVAKRGQDVALRCDPISGHVSLFWYQQALGQGPEFLTYFQNEAQLDKSGLPSDRFFAERPEGSVSTLKIQRTQQEDSAVYLCASSLSSVPSEQYFGPGTRLTVT.

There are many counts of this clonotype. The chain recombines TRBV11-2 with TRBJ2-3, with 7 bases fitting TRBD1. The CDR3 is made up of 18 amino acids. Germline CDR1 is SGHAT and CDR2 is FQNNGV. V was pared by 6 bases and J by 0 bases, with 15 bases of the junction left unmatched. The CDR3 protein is CASSSRTGFDPSTDTQYF. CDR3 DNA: TGTGCCAGCAGTTCTAGGACAGGTTTCGACCCCAGCACAGATACGCAGTATTTT.

Written as DNA, the CDR3 is TGTGCCACCAGTGACAACCGGGACAGGGCGGGAGGGCAGTATTTT. Its protein product is CATSDNRDRAGGQYF. J is TRBJ2-3 and V is TRBV24-1; D might be TRBD1 (9 bases). Germline CDR1 reads KGHDR; CDR2 reads SFDVKD. The CDR3 is 15 amino acids. With 4 bases removed from V and 11 bases from J, the gap between germline ends came to 21 bases.

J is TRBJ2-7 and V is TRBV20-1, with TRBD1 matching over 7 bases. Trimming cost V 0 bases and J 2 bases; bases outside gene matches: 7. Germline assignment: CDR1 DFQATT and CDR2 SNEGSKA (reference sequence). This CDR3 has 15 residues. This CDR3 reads CSARERGQGPYEQYF. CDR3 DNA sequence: TGCAGTGCTAGAGAGAGGGGGCAGGGCCCCTACGAGCAGTACTTC.

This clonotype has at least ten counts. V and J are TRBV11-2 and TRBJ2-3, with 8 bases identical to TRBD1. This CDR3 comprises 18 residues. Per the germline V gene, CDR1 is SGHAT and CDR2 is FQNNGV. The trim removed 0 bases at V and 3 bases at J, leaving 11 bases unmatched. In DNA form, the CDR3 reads TGTGCCAGCAGCTTAGATCCCCTGGGGACAGGTCCTACAGATACGCAGTATTTT. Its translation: CASSLDPLGTGPTDTQYF.